This TCR beta chain emerged from a study of blood T cell repertoires in COVID-19. Data came from immunoSEQ multiplex PCR; TCRdb stores just in-frame clones and leaves some out. The sample records hundreds of thousands of clones, 80% to 85% being singletons. Trimming cost V 11 bases and J 1 base, with 12 bases left between them. The CDR3 length is 13 residues. Looked up from germline, CDR1 is LNHDA and CDR2 is SQIVND (reference sequence). This chain uses TRBV19 with TRBJ1-5; D is perhaps TRBD1 (5 bases). Sequenced: PBMCs or T cells enriched from blood (not recorded which). This receptor was taken from a man between 35 and 55 years old who had been exposed to COVID-19. CDR3 amino acids: CAGGARSNQPQHF. CDR3 nucleotides: TGTGCCGGCGGGGCGCGAAGCAATCAGCCCCAGCATTTT.